A selection of T cell receptor beta chains follows, all from one sample in a study of T cell responses to AZD1222 COVID-19 vaccine. TCRdb keeps only in-frame clones here, not all; method: immunoSEQ multiplex PCR. The sample yields 150,000 or so clones, around 93% seen once. The sequenced sample was peripheral blood, obtained on day 0 of AZD1222 vaccination. These receptors came from an adult in good health. CDR3s include the opening cysteine and the closing phenylalanine or tryptophan. The order of the fields is D gene, V gene, J gene, clone size, CDR3 DNA, CDR3 protein. D genes are given only for firm matches. Clone size, where shown, is once, few, many, or a class for clones that have expanded.

d_gene: NA; v_gene: TRBV13; j_gene: TRBJ1-1; abundance: NA; CDR3nt: TGTGCCAGCAGCCCCGGGAGGGGGGGTACTGAAGCTTTCTTT; CDR3aa: CASSPGRGGTEAFF
d_gene: TRBD1; v_gene: TRBV19; j_gene: TRBJ1-3; abundance: NA; CDR3nt: TGTGCCAGTTCCGGGACAGCTGGAAACACCATATATTTT; CDR3aa: CASSGTAGNTIYF
d_gene: TRBD1; v_gene: TRBV6-6; j_gene: TRBJ1-3; abundance: NA; CDR3nt: TGTGCCAGCAGTTACTTAGCAGGGGGGACGAACACCATATATTTT; CDR3aa: CASSYLAGGTNTIYF
d_gene: TRBD1; v_gene: TRBV10-3; j_gene: TRBJ1-3; abundance: once; CDR3nt: TGTGCCACTCGTCCCGGGACAGGGGCTGGAAACACCATATATTTT; CDR3aa: CATRPGTGAGNTIYF
d_gene: TRBD2; v_gene: TRBV5-6; j_gene: TRBJ2-1; abundance: NA; CDR3nt: TGTGCCAGCAGCTGGCGGGGACTAGCAAATAATGAGCAGTTCTTC; CDR3aa: CASSWRGLANNEQFF
d_gene: NA; v_gene: TRBV7-2; j_gene: TRBJ2-2; abundance: NA; CDR3nt: TGTGCCAGCAGCTTACTAGCCAACACCGGGGAGCTGTTTTTT; CDR3aa: CASSLLANTGELFF
d_gene: NA; v_gene: TRBV6-5; j_gene: TRBJ1-3; abundance: NA; CDR3nt: TGTGCCAGCAGTTACTCGACGCCAGGGCGTGGAAACACCATATATTTT; CDR3aa: CASSYSTPGRGNTIYF
d_gene: NA; v_gene: TRBV29-1; j_gene: TRBJ1-1; abundance: NA; CDR3nt: TGCAATGATGGGGACACTGAAGCTTTCTTT; CDR3aa: CNDGDTEAFF
d_gene: TRBD2; v_gene: TRBV12-5; j_gene: TRBJ2-2; abundance: few; CDR3nt: TGTGCTAGTGGTTTACGGCTTTCCGGACTAGCGGGAGGAAGGGGGAACACCGGGGAGCTGTTTTTT; CDR3aa: CASGLRLSGLAGGRGNTGELFF
d_gene: NA; v_gene: TRBV7-3; j_gene: TRBJ2-1; abundance: NA; CDR3nt: TGTGCCAGCAGCTTAGGCGTGCGGGGCCAACACAATGAGCAGTTCTTC; CDR3aa: CASSLGVRGQHNEQFF
d_gene: NA; v_gene: TRBV6-2/TRBV6-3; j_gene: TRBJ2-2; abundance: NA; CDR3nt: TGTGCCAGCAGTTATGGCAGGGTTGGTCTTACCGGGGAGCTGTTTTTT; CDR3aa: CASSYGRVGLTGELFF
d_gene: NA; v_gene: TRBV5-1; j_gene: TRBJ1-1; abundance: once; CDR3nt: TGCGCCAGCAGCTTGGAACCCAGGGTTGCTGAAGCTTTCTTT; CDR3aa: CASSLEPRVAEAFF
d_gene: NA; v_gene: TRBV28; j_gene: TRBJ2-5; abundance: few; CDR3nt: TGTGCCAGCAGTTTTGGTCCTATGGCGGAGACCCAGTACTTC; CDR3aa: CASSFGPMAETQYF
d_gene: TRBD1; v_gene: TRBV30; j_gene: TRBJ1-2; abundance: medium-sized; CDR3nt: TGTGCCTGGAATAAACAGGGGGGCTACACCTTC; CDR3aa: CAWNKQGGYTF
d_gene: NA; v_gene: TRBV4-1; j_gene: TRBJ2-3; abundance: NA; CDR3nt: TGCGCCAGCAGCCGGGATAGCAAAGATACGCAGTATTTT; CDR3aa: CASSRDSKDTQYF
d_gene: TRBD2; v_gene: TRBV5-6; j_gene: TRBJ2-1; abundance: NA; CDR3nt: TGTGCCAGCAGCTTGGTAGCGGGCGCTTACAATGAGCAGTTCTTC; CDR3aa: CASSLVAGAYNEQFF
d_gene: NA; v_gene: TRBV6-5; j_gene: TRBJ2-7; abundance: NA; CDR3nt: TGTGCCAGCAGTTATGGGGGATCAAGCAGGGAGTACGAGCAGTACTTC; CDR3aa: CASSYGGSSREYEQYF
d_gene: TRBD2; v_gene: TRBV13; j_gene: TRBJ2-2; abundance: NA; CDR3nt: TGTGCCAGCAGCAATCCCACCGAGCCTAGCGGGGTAACCGGGGAGCTGTTTTTT; CDR3aa: CASSNPTEPSGVTGELFF
d_gene: TRBD1; v_gene: TRBV2; j_gene: TRBJ1-2; abundance: NA; CDR3nt: TGTGCCAGCAGTGATAGGTATCCGGGACAGCAATATGGCTACACCTTC; CDR3aa: CASSDRYPGQQYGYTF
d_gene: NA; v_gene: TRBV18; j_gene: TRBJ2-3; abundance: NA; CDR3nt: TGTGCCAGCTCACCAAATTGGCCAGGGGTTGGGAGCACAGATACGCAGTATTTT; CDR3aa: CASSPNWPGVGSTDTQYF
d_gene: NA; v_gene: TRBV5-1; j_gene: TRBJ1-6; abundance: NA; CDR3nt: TGCGCCAGCAGGCCAGGGAAGGATTCACCCCTCCACTTT; CDR3aa: CASRPGKDSPLHF
d_gene: NA; v_gene: TRBV2; j_gene: TRBJ1-3; abundance: NA; CDR3nt: TGTGCCAGCAGTGACGTCCGGTTCTCTGGAAACACCATATATTTT; CDR3aa: CASSDVRFSGNTIYF
d_gene: NA; v_gene: TRBV7-2; j_gene: TRBJ1-3; abundance: NA; CDR3nt: TGTGCCAGCAGCATAGACAGCGGCTCTGGAAACACCATATATTTT; CDR3aa: CASSIDSGSGNTIYF
d_gene: NA; v_gene: TRBV10-3; j_gene: TRBJ2-7; abundance: NA; CDR3nt: TGTGCCATCAGCGAACAGGAGGGGTCCTACGAGCAGTACTTC; CDR3aa: CAISEQEGSYEQYF
d_gene: TRBD1; v_gene: TRBV6-5; j_gene: TRBJ2-7; abundance: NA; CDR3nt: TGTGCCAGCAGACCACCCCGGGACAGGGGCGACGAGCAGTACTTC; CDR3aa: CASRPPRDRGDEQYF
d_gene: TRBD2; v_gene: TRBV3-1/TRBV3-2; j_gene: TRBJ2-2; abundance: NA; CDR3nt: TGTGCCAGCAGGCATAAAAGGACGGTCTCGGAGCGGGGTAACACCGGGGAGCTGTTTTTT; CDR3aa: CASRHKRTVSERGNTGELFF